Listed below are T cell receptor beta chains from one sample, sequenced in a study of blood T cell repertoires in COVID-19. Sequencing was performed with immunoSEQ multiplex PCR; in TCRdb, only in-frame clones are kept and a portion is missing. Of around 300,000 clones in the sample, about nine tenths were seen once. Sequences were obtained from peripheral blood. All receptors come from a woman in her 30s with COVID-19, enrolled during active disease. CDR3s include the opening cysteine and the closing phenylalanine or tryptophan.

v_gene	CDR3aa
TRBV6-5	CASSYGWTGDGYTF
TRBV5-6	CASSPTGGTTYEQYF
TRBV30	CAWRPAQDTEAFF
TRBV16	CASSQSPGAGQPQHF
TRBV5-6	CASSLGQGANGNTIYF
TRBV29-1	CSVEEGGNDEQYF
TRBV27	CASSPGTSGISEQYF
TRBV11-2	CASSLWAGANTEAFF
TRBV3-1/TRBV3-2	CASSQFNGRNSPLHF
TRBV6-1	CASSEATGYIAEAFF
TRBV5-5	CASSLDGTGNTIYF
TRBV28	CASSFRPSRGQDTQYF
TRBV30	CAWNSRQGESPLHF
TRBV6-4	CASSDSGELNTDTQYF
TRBV5-1	CASSPISGQGPNEQFF
TRBV28	CASSSFRQGHEQYF
TRBV3-1/TRBV3-2	CASSPRRAGGLNNEQFF
TRBV29-1	CSVEPGQGVYEQYF
TRBV27	CASSLSSLGRPNYGYTF
TRBV19	CASGTRNSLSYNEQFF
TRBV19	CASVLGQGNQPQHF
TRBV14	CASSPLRGRVSTDTQYF
TRBV5-1	CASRKQGVGHTEAFF
TRBV24-1	CATSDASLSYGYTF